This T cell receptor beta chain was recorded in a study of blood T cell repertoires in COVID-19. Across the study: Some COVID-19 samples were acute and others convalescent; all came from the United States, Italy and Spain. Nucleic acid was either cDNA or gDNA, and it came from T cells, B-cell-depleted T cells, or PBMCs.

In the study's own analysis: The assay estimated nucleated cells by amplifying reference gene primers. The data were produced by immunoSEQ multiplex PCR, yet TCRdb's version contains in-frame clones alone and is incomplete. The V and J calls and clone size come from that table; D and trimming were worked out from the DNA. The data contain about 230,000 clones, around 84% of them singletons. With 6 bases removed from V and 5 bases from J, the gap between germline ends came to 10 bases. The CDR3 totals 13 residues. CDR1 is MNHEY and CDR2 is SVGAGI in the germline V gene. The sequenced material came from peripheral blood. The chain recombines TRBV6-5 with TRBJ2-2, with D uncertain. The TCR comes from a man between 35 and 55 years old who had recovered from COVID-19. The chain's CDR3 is CASSPTWTGELFF. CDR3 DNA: TGTGCCAGCAGCCCCACATGGACCGGGGAGCTGTTTTTT.